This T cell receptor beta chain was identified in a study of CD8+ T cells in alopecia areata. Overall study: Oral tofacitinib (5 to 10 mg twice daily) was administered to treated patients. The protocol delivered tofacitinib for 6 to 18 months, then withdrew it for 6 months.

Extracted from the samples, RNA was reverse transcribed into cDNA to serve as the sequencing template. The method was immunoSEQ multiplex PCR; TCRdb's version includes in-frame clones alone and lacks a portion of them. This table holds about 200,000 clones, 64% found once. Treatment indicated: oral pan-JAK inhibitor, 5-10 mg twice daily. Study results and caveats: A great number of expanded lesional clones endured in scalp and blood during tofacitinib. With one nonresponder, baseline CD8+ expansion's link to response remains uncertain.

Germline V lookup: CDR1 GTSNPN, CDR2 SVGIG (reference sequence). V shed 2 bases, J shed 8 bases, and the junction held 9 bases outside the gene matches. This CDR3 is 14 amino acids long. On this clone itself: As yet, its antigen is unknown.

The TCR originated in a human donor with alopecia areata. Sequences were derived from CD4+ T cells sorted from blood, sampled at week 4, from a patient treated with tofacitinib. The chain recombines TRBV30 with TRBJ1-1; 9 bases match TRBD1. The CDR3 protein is CAWSTTGGTGEAFF. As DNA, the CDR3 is TGTGCCTGGAGTACAACAGGGGGCACGGGGGAAGCTTTCTTT.